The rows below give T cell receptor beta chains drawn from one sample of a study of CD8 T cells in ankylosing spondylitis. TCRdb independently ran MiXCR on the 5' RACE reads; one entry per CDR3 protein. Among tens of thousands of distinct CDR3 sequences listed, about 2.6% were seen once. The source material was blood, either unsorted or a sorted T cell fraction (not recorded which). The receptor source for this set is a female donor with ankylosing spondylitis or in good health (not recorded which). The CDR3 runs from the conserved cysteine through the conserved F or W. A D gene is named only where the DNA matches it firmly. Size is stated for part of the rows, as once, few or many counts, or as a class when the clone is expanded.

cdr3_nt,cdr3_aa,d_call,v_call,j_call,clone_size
TGTGCCAGCAGCACCCGACAGGGGGAGGGTGAGTACACTGAAGCTTTCTTT,CASSTRQGEGEYTEAFF,TRBD1,TRBV9,TRBJ1-1,many
TGTGCCAGCAGCCCCCAGGAGAACACCATATATTTT,CASSPQENTIYF,NA,TRBV9,TRBJ1-3,many
TGTGCCAGCAGCGGGGGACAAAGCGGGGAGCTGTTTTTT,CASSGGQSGELFF,NA,TRBV9,TRBJ2-2,many
TGTGCCAGCAGCGTAGCGACGGTTGGGGCTACCGGGGAGCTGTTTTTT,CASSVATVGATGELFF,NA,TRBV9,TRBJ2-2,few
TGTGCCAGCAGCGTAGCGAGCAGCTCCTACAATGAGCAGTTCTTC,CASSVASSSYNEQFF,NA,TRBV9,TRBJ2-1,many
TGTGCCAGCAGCCGCAGTGGAGCGTCCTACGAGCAGTACTTC,CASSRSGASYEQYF,NA,TRBV9,TRBJ2-7,many
TGTGCCAGCAGCGCTCTTCCAGGTAGCGGGATCTACAATGAGCAGTTCTTC,CASSALPGSGIYNEQFF,TRBD2,TRBV9,TRBJ2-1,many
TGTGCCAGCAGCGTTACTTACAGCGAAGGGGATACGCAGTATTTT,CASSVTYSEGDTQYF,NA,TRBV9,TRBJ2-3,many
TGTGCCAGCAGCGTAGATGGACAGGGGTACAATGAGCAGTTCTTC,CASSVDGQGYNEQFF,TRBD1,TRBV9,TRBJ2-1,many
TGTGCCAGCAGCGTAGGGACAGGGCACGGGGACATTCAGTACTTC,CASSVGTGHGDIQYF,TRBD1,TRBV9,TRBJ2-4,medium-sized
TGTGCCAGCAGCGTAGACCTTTTGAGCAATTCACCCCTCCACTTT,CASSVDLLSNSPLHF,NA,TRBV9,TRBJ1-6,many
TGTGCCAGCAGCGGCGGACGTAGCGGGGCCACAGATACGCAGTATTTT,CASSGGRSGATDTQYF,TRBD2,TRBV9,TRBJ2-3,many
TGTGCCAGCAGCCCGCGGACAGGGAACACTGAAGCTTTCTTT,CASSPRTGNTEAFF,TRBD1,TRBV9,TRBJ1-1,many
TGTGCCAGCAGCGAAACTAGCGGGGGGGTTCATGAGCAGTTCTTC,CASSETSGGVHEQFF,TRBD2,TRBV9,TRBJ2-1,many
TGTGCCAGCAGCGTAGGAGCTAGTGGGCAAGAGACCCAGTACTTC,CASSVGASGQETQYF,NA,TRBV9,TRBJ2-5,NA
TGTGCCAGCAGCGTAGAACCCTCTGGGGCCAACGTCCTGACTTTC,CASSVEPSGANVLTF,NA,TRBV9,TRBJ2-6,many
TGTGCCAGCAGCGTAGGTCCCTCAACTAATGAAAAACTGTTTTTT,CASSVGPSTNEKLFF,NA,TRBV9,TRBJ1-4,many
TGTGCCAGCAGCGTACAGGACAGGGGACCCCAAGAGACCCAGTACTTC,CASSVQDRGPQETQYF,TRBD1,TRBV9,TRBJ2-5,many
TGTGCCAGCAGCGTAAACAGGGGAGCGGGTTCACCCCTCCACTTT,CASSVNRGAGSPLHF,TRBD1,TRBV9,TRBJ1-6,many
TGTGCCAGCAGCCAAGGACAGGGGACCTCTGGGGCCAACGTCCTGACTTTC,CASSQGQGTSGANVLTF,TRBD1,TRBV9,TRBJ2-6,many
TGTGCCAGCAGCTTACAGGGGGGGGCCAACAATGAGCAGTTCTTC,CASSLQGGANNEQFF,NA,TRBV9,TRBJ2-1,many
TGTGCCAGCAACCTCGAGGGTAACTATGGCTACACCTTC,CASNLEGNYGYTF,NA,TRBV9,TRBJ1-2,many
TGTGCCAGCAGCGTAGGACTAGCGGCGAACACCGGGGAGCTGTTTTTT,CASSVGLAANTGELFF,TRBD2,TRBV9,TRBJ2-2,many
TGTGCCAGCAGCGTAGACAGGGTCTCTGGAAACACCATATATTTT,CASSVDRVSGNTIYF,NA,TRBV9,TRBJ1-3,many
TGTGCCAGCAGCGTAGAGGCGACAGGGTTTGTCTATGGCTACACCTTC,CASSVEATGFVYGYTF,TRBD1,TRBV9,TRBJ1-2,many
TGTGCCAGCAGCGTAACTAGCGGGAACTCTATGGAGACCCAGTACTTC,CASSVTSGNSMETQYF,TRBD2,TRBV9,TRBJ2-5,many
TGTGCCAGCACTGTTGGGACTCTTAACAATGAGCAGTTCTTC,CASTVGTLNNEQFF,NA,TRBV9,TRBJ2-1,many
TGTGCCAGCAGCGTAGCTAGCGGGGGTAACACCGGGGAGCTGTTTTTT,CASSVASGGNTGELFF,TRBD2,TRBV9,TRBJ2-2,many
TGTGCCAGCAGCCTAGGCCCAGGAGAGACCCAGTACTTC,CASSLGPGETQYF,NA,TRBV9,TRBJ2-5,many
TGTGCCAGCAGCGTAGACCCCTCGGGTCAAGAGACCCAGTACTTC,CASSVDPSGQETQYF,NA,TRBV9,TRBJ2-5,NA
TGTGCCAGCAGCGTAGCTGGGACAGGGTCCTACAATGAGCAGTTCTTC,CASSVAGTGSYNEQFF,TRBD1,TRBV9,TRBJ2-1,medium-sized
TGTGCCAGCAGCTCGCAGGGGGCATCTGGAAACACCATATATTTT,CASSSQGASGNTIYF,TRBD1,TRBV9,TRBJ1-3,many
TGTGCCAGCAGCGTAGCGTCAAGGGGGACAGATACGCAGTATTTT,CASSVASRGTDTQYF,NA,TRBV9,TRBJ2-3,many
TGTGCCAGCAGCGGAGAGGCAGGGGCCTACTACGAGCAGTACTTC,CASSGEAGAYYEQYF,NA,TRBV9,TRBJ2-7,many
TGTGCCAGCAACTTTGGAACTAGCGGTTACAATGAGCAGTTCTTC,CASNFGTSGYNEQFF,TRBD2,TRBV9,TRBJ2-1,many
TGTGCCAGCAGCGTTTGGGGGACAAGCTCTGGAAACACCATATATTTT,CASSVWGTSSGNTIYF,NA,TRBV9,TRBJ1-3,many
TGTGCCAGCAGCGTAGGTCGGGCGGCAGCTTCTTACAATGAGCAGTTCTTC,CASSVGRAAASYNEQFF,NA,TRBV9,TRBJ2-1,many
TGTGCCAGCAGCCCCTCGGGGGGGTACAGTGAAGCTTTCTTT,CASSPSGGYSEAFF,NA,TRBV9,TRBJ1-1,many
TGTGCCAGCAGCGTTACAGGGAACTCCTACGAGCAGTACTTC,CASSVTGNSYEQYF,NA,TRBV9,TRBJ2-7,medium-sized
TGTGCCAGCAGCCCTGGGACGAATAGCAATCAGCCCCAGCATTTT,CASSPGTNSNQPQHF,NA,TRBV9,TRBJ1-5,many
TGCGCCAGCAGTCAGGGCAGGGCCGACTATGGCTACACCTTC,CASSQGRADYGYTF,NA,TRBV23-1,TRBJ1-2,many
TGTGCCAGCAGCGCCAGGGGCAGTGGGGCCAACGTCCTGACTTTC,CASSARGSGANVLTF,NA,TRBV9,TRBJ2-6,NA